These T cell receptor beta chains were read from a single sample in a study of T cell responses to AZD1222 COVID-19 vaccine. Some clones are missing from TCRdb's copy, which holds only in-frame ones; the method was immunoSEQ multiplex PCR. Of tens of thousands of clones in the sample, roughly 89% were seen once. Sequencing was performed on peripheral blood, taken on day 0 of MenACWY control vaccination. These receptors were obtained from an adult in good health. Both conserved end residues are part of each CDR3. Each record gives: J gene, D gene, clone size, V gene, CDR3 DNA, CDR3 protein. The D gene is left open where the match is weak. For some rows the clone size is stated as once, few or many, or as a class when expanded; others skip it.

>TRBJ2-1|-|-|TRBV29-1
TGCAGCGTTGGGTCCTACAATGAGCAGTTCTTC
CSVGSYNEQFF
>TRBJ1-1|-|-|TRBV10-3
TGTGCCATCGGGGTTCGGGACACTGAAGCTTTCTTT
CAIGVRDTEAFF
>TRBJ2-2|TRBD1|-|TRBV7-8
TGTGCCAGCAGCTTAGCGGGGACAGCCAACACCGGGGAGCTGTTTTTT
CASSLAGTANTGELFF
>TRBJ1-1|TRBD1|-|TRBV19
TGTGCCAGTAGTGCGGACAGGGGATCGACCCTTGAAGCTTTCTTT
CASSADRGSTLEAFF
>TRBJ2-5|-|-|TRBV11-3
TGTGCCAGCAGTTTGGGGACGGAATTAAGCCAAGAGACCCAGTACTTC
CASSLGTELSQETQYF
>TRBJ2-3|-|-|TRBV5-1
TGCGCCAGCAGCCACACCAGCGGACGGGCAGGGCCACAGTATTTT
CASSHTSGRAGPQYF
>TRBJ2-3|-|-|TRBV19
TGTGCCAGTAGTCGCACAGATACGCAGTATTTT
CASSRTDTQYF
>TRBJ1-2|-|once|TRBV29-1
TGCAGCGTTGAAGACGGCCGCGGACAGGGCTACACCTTC
CSVEDGRGQGYTF
>TRBJ2-3|-|-|TRBV11-3
TGTGCCAGCAGCTCGGGTCACCCAGATACGCAGTATTTT
CASSSGHPDTQYF
>TRBJ2-5|TRBD2|-|TRBV4-2
TGTGCCAGCAGCCAAGGCGGTGGACTAGCGGGACGAGAGACCCAGTACTTC
CASSQGGGLAGRETQYF
>TRBJ2-5|-|-|TRBV2
TGTGCCAGCACTGGCGGACTACAAGAGACCCAGTACTTC
CASTGGLQETQYF
>TRBJ2-2|-|-|TRBV6-5
TGTGCCAGCAGCTCGCGATCTAGCGACCCCGGGGAGCTGTTTTTT
CASSSRSSDPGELFF
>TRBJ1-5|TRBD1|-|TRBV12-3/TRBV12-4
TGTGCCAGCACTCAAGGGGGCCAGCCCCAGCATTTT
CASTQGGQPQHF
>TRBJ2-7|-|-|TRBV6-1
TGTGCCAGCAGTGAGACGTTTAGGGGGAGTTCCTACGAGCAGTACTTC
CASSETFRGSSYEQYF
>TRBJ2-6|-|-|TRBV24-1
TGTGCCACCAGCCAAGTTCCAACGGGGGATCCTGGGGCCAACGTCCTGACTTTC
CATSQVPTGDPGANVLTF
>TRBJ1-2|-|-|TRBV7-2
TGTGCCAGCAGCCCTGGGGGGAGCGAGCAAGGCTACACCTTC
CASSPGGSEQGYTF
>TRBJ1-4|-|-|TRBV7-2
TGTGCCAGCAGCCAGATGGGTGCTGGGGAAAAACTGTTTTTT
CASSQMGAGEKLFF
>TRBJ1-1|TRBD1|-|TRBV7-2
TGTGCCAGCAGCTTTGGGACAGGGAAGTTGCGAGCCGAAGCTTTCTTT
CASSFGTGKLRAEAFF
>TRBJ2-7|TRBD1|-|TRBV5-1
TGCGCCAGCAGCCTCGGACAGGGGGTTTTCTACGAGCAGTACTTC
CASSLGQGVFYEQYF
>TRBJ1-5|-|-|TRBV28
TGTGCCAGCAGCTCGGTAACGAGCGGCGTTGGCAATCAGCCCCAGCATTTT
CASSSVTSGVGNQPQHF
>TRBJ2-7|-|-|TRBV24-1
TGTGCCACCGCTGGGACCGCTTCTGGCGAGCAGTACTTC
CATAGTASGEQYF
>TRBJ1-4|TRBD1|once|TRBV27
TGTGCCAGCAGTCCGGACAGGATTTATGAAAAACTGTTTTTT
CASSPDRIYEKLFF
>TRBJ2-3|TRBD2|-|TRBV6-5
TGTGCCAGCAGGGAGCTAGCGGGAGATACGCAGTATTTT
CASRELAGDTQYF
>TRBJ2-3|TRBD2|once|TRBV3-1/TRBV3-2
TGTGCCAGCAGCCGAGGGACTAGCGGGAGACAAGATACGCAGTATTTT
CASSRGTSGRQDTQYF
>TRBJ2-7|-|once|TRBV7-8
TGTGCCAGCAGCTTAAGTATTCCTCAAACCGGTTGGGTTTTCGAGCAGTACTTC
CASSLSIPQTGWVFEQYF
>TRBJ2-3|-|once|TRBV5-6
TGTGCCAGCAGCGGCGATGATACGCAGTATTTT
CASSGDDTQYF
>TRBJ2-7|TRBD1|-|TRBV29-1
TGTAACCGGGACAGCCGCTCCTACGAGCAGTACTTC
CNRDSRSYEQYF
>TRBJ1-1|-|-|TRBV5-1
TGCGCCAGCAGCTTCGCCGTGAACACTGAAGCTTTCTTT
CASSFAVNTEAFF
>TRBJ1-6|-|few|TRBV6-5
TGTGCCAGCCTATCTACAGATAATAATTCACCCCTCCACTTT
CASLSTDNNSPLHF
>TRBJ2-3|-|-|TRBV2
TGTGCCAGCAAGGCGGGCACAGATACGCAGTATTTT
CASKAGTDTQYF
>TRBJ2-1|TRBD1|-|TRBV7-3
TGTGCCAGCAGCTTCTACCAGGGGGACAATGAGCAGTTCTTC
CASSFYQGDNEQFF
>TRBJ2-7|-|once|TRBV9
TGTGCCAGCAGCGAACATACCGGCTACGAGCAGTACTTC
CASSEHTGYEQYF
>TRBJ1-1|TRBD1|-|TRBV11-3
TGTGCCAGCAGCTCAGGGGGCGGTGGGGCTTTCTTT
CASSSGGGGAFF
>TRBJ2-1|-|few|TRBV5-4
TGTGCCAGCAGCTTGGGAGCCGGTAATGAGCAGTTCTTC
CASSLGAGNEQFF
>TRBJ1-5|-|-|TRBV6-5
TGTGCCAGCAGCCGAACAGGGAACCAAAATCAGCCCCAGCATTTT
CASSRTGNQNQPQHF
>TRBJ1-4|-|-|TRBV5-1
TGCGCCAGCAGCTTTCAGGGCGGTCAAGAAAAACTGTTTTTT
CASSFQGGQEKLFF
>TRBJ1-1|-|-|TRBV3-1/TRBV3-2
TGTGCCAGCAGCCTGGCAGGCATGAACACTGAAGCTTTCTTT
CASSLAGMNTEAFF
>TRBJ2-2|-|-|TRBV2
TGTGCCAGCGGGGGAGACACCGGGGAGCTGTTTTTT
CASGGDTGELFF
>TRBJ1-2|TRBD1|once|TRBV6-5
TGTGCCAGCAGGAAGACAGGGGGCTCTGGTGGCTACACCTTC
CASRKTGGSGGYTF
>TRBJ2-7|-|-|TRBV10-3
TGTGCCATCAGTGTGTTGGCGGCCATGGAGCAGTACTTC
CAISVLAAMEQYF
>TRBJ2-7|-|-|TRBV5-1
TGCGCCAGCAGCTTGCAGGACGAGCAGTACTTC
CASSLQDEQYF
>TRBJ2-1|TRBD1|-|TRBV28
TGTGCCAGCAGTCCCCCGGGACAGACGACCTACAATGAGCAGTTCTTC
CASSPPGQTTYNEQFF
>TRBJ1-5|-|-|TRBV6-5
TGTGCCAGCAGTCCAATTAAACAGCCCCAGCATTTT
CASSPIKQPQHF
>TRBJ2-3|TRBD2|-|TRBV24-1
TGTGCCACCAGTGATTCCCTAGCGGGAGGGTTATTGGATACGCAGTATTTT
CATSDSLAGGLLDTQYF
>TRBJ1-2|-|-|TRBV19
TGTGCCAGTACAAAGGGGGTCAGCTATGGCTACACCTTC
CASTKGVSYGYTF
>TRBJ1-4|TRBD1|-|TRBV5-5
TGTGCCAGCAGCCCCCTAGGGCAGGGGGCTTGGGAAAAACTGTTTTTT
CASSPLGQGAWEKLFF
>TRBJ2-4|-|-|TRBV6-6
TGTGCCAGCAGGCCCCGGCTAGTGGGAATTCAGTACTTC
CASRPRLVGIQYF
>TRBJ1-2|-|-|TRBV12-3/TRBV12-4
TGTGCCAGCAGTGGTGGGGTTTTCTATGGCTACACCTTC
CASSGGVFYGYTF
>TRBJ2-5|TRBD2|-|TRBV19
TGTGCCAGTAGTGGGAGGGGTTGGGAGACCCAGTACTTC
CASSGRGWETQYF
>TRBJ2-1|-|-|TRBV19
TGTGCCAGTAGCACAGGAGTCACCGGACTCAGGGAGCAGTTCTTC
CASSTGVTGLREQFF
>TRBJ1-1|-|-|TRBV4-2
TGTGCCAGCAGCCAAGGCAGGGACATTGAAGCTTTCTTT
CASSQGRDIEAFF
>TRBJ1-1|-|-|TRBV4-1
TGCGCCAGCAGCCAAGATTCCCCCGCCCCGGTTGAAGCTTTCTTT
CASSQDSPAPVEAFF
>TRBJ1-2|TRBD1|once|TRBV27
TGTGCCAGCAGTTCCACCCGGACAGGCACCGACTATGGCTACACCTTC
CASSSTRTGTDYGYTF
>TRBJ2-7|TRBD2|-|TRBV27
TGTGCCAGCAGTTTACCGCCCGGGACTAGCGGGAAGTACGAGCAGTACTTC
CASSLPPGTSGKYEQYF
>TRBJ2-2|-|-|TRBV10-3
TGTGCCATCAGTGATGGCTATCCTAACACCGGGGAGCTGTTTTTT
CAISDGYPNTGELFF